One T cell receptor (beta chain) is described in this entry. The CDR3 length is 16 residues. The ends lost 3 bases at V and 6 bases at J; junction bases unmatched: 9. Germline assignment: CDR1 KGHDR and CDR2 SFDVKD. Some clones are missing from TCRdb's copy, which holds only in-frame ones; the method was immunoSEQ multiplex PCR. The repertoire holds under 250,000 clones, with around 88% as singletons. These data belong to a study of blood T cell repertoires in COVID-19. Across the study: Both acute and convalescent COVID-19 samples were obtained from the United States, Italy and Spain.

The specimen was peripheral blood. The J gene is TRBJ2-1, the V gene TRBV24-1, with 8 bases matching TRBD2. The TCR was taken from a woman younger than 45 with COVID-19, enrolled during active disease. The CDR3 nucleotides read TGTGCCACCAGTGATCAGCTGGTACGGGAGGGCAATGAGCAGTTCTTC. This sequence encodes CATSDQLVREGNEQFF.